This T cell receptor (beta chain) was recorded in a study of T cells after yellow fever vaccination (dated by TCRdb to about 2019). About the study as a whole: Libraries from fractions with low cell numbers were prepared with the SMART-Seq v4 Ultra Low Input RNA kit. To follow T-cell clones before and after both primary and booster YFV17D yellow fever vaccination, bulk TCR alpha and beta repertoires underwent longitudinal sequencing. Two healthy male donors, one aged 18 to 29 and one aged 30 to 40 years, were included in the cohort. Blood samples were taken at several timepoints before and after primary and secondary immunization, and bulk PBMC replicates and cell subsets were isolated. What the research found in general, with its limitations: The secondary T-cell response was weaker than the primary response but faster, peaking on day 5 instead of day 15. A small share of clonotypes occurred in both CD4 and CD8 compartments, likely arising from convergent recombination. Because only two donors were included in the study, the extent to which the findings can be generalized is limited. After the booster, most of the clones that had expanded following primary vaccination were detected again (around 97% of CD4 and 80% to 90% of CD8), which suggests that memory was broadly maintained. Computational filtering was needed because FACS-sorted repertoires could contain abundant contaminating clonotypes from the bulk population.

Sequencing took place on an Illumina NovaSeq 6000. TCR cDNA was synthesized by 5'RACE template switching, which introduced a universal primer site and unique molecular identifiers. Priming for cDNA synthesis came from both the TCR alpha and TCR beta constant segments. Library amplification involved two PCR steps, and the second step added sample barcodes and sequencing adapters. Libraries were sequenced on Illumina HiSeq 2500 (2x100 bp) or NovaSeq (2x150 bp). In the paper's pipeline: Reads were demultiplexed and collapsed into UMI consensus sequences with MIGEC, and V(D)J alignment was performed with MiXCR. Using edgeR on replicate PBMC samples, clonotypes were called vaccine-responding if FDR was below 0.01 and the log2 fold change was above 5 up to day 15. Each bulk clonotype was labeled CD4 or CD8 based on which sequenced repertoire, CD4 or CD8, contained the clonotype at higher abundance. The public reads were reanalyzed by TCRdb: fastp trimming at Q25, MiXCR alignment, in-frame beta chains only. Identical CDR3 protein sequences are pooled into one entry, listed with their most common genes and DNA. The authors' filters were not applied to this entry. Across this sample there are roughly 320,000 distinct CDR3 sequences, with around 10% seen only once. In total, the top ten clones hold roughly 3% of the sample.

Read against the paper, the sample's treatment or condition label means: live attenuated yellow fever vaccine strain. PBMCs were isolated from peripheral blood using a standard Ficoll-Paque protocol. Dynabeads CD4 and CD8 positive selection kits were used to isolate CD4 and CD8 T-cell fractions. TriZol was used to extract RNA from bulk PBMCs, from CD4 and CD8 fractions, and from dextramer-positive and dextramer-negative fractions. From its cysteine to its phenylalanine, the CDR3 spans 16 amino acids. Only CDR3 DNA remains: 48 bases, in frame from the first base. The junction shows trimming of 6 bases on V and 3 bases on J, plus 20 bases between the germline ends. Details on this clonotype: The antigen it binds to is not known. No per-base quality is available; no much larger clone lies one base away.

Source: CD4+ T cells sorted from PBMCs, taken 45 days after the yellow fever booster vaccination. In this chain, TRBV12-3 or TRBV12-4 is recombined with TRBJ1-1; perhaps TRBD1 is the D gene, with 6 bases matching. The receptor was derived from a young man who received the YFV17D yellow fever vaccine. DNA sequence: TGTGCCAGCAGACCGACCCGAGGGGGGAGTGACACTGAAGCTTTCTTT. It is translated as CASRPTRGGSDTEAFF.